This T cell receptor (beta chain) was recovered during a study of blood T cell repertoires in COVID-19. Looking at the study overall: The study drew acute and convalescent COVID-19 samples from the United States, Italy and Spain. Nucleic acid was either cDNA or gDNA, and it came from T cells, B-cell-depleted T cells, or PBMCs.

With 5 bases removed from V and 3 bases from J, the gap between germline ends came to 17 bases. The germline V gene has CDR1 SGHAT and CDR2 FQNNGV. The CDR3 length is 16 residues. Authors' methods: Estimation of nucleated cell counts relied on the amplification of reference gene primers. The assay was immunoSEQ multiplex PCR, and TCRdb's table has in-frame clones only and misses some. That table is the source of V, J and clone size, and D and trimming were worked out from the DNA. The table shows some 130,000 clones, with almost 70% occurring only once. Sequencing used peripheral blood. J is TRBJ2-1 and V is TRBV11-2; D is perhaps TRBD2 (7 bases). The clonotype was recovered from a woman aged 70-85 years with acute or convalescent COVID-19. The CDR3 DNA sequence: TGTGCCAGCAGCCTGGGAGGGGAAGGGGGCTACAATGAGCAGTTCTTC. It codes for CASSLGGEGGYNEQFF.